This TCR beta chain was sequenced for a study of monozygotic twins with inflammatory bowel disease. Study outcomes and limitations: Relative to healthy twins, IBD patients had fewer clonotypes in common with others, a gap that was especially apparent with disease activity. A distinction between different T cell subtypes was not possible. The study supported no single strong signal or clonotype linked to IBD.

As regards this clonotype: Its cognate antigen is unknown.

Germline V lookup: CDR1 SSHAT, CDR2 FNYEAQ (reference sequence). The CDR3 is 15 amino acids. A template switching step added UMIs, each with a 6-nucleotide sample barcode. TCRdb re-called the 5' RACE reads and catalogs CDR3 proteins one per entry, DNA excluded. The sample's table shows approximately 200,000 distinct CDR3 sequences. Material: blood. The V gene is TRBV7-7, the J gene TRBJ2-2; there is no DNA to check the TCRdb D call of TRBD1. The TCR comes from a human donor with ulcerative colitis or Crohn's disease, or a healthy co-twin of an affected twin (not recorded which). Here the CDR3 reads CASSLEQGNTGELFF.